This T cell receptor (beta chain) was sequenced for a study of shared clonotypes between healthy human individuals. The wider study: CD4 naive cells filled three plates per donor, CD4 memory three, CD8 naive two and CD8 memory one. General study points: Naive subsets, compared against memory subsets, generally had larger estimated richness values. Sorted-subset sequencing was shown by rarefaction to be incomplete despite large depth.

V lost 3 bases to trimming and J lost 5 bases; unmatched junction nucleotides: 4. Germline loops: CDR1 SGHTA, CDR2 FQGNSA. The CDR3 has 14 amino acids. Concerning this clone itself: As yet, its antigen is unknown.

Authors' methods: Filtering differed for immunoSEQ, which gave only junction sequences without quality scores. Only in-frame clones appear in the TCRdb table, and some are missing; sequencing was by immunoSEQ multiplex PCR. V and J calls and clone size are given by that table; D and trimming were obtained from the DNA. The sample has under 2,500,000 clones, approximately 96% seen once. V is TRBV7-2 and J is TRBJ1-5; 7 bases fit TRBD1. The sequencing sample was made of naive CD4+ T cells sorted from blood. As to subset: CD45RA+ positively selected. This clonotype was sampled from a man aged 18 to 29 in good health. In DNA form, the CDR3 reads TGTGCCAGCAGCTTGGACAGGTCTTATCAGCCCCAGCATTTT. Encoded protein: CASSLDRSYQPQHF.